One and the same sample provided the 31 T cell receptor beta chains below, sequenced in a study of shared clonotypes between healthy human individuals. CD8 cells classed as naive were CD45RO-negative and positively selected for CCR7, excluding terminally differentiated effector memory CD45RA+ cells. Produced via immunoSEQ multiplex PCR; TCRdb's table is partial and in-frame only. The table includes about 2.1 million clones, 90% to 95% detected once. Sequencing was performed on naive CD8+ T cells from PBMCs. These receptors all come from a man between 18 and 35 years old in good health. Some clones in this sample may be carry-over from other donors' samples.

The chain links TRBV7-9 to TRBJ2-3, with TRBD2 identical over 12 bases. This CDR3 is 18 amino acids long. J was trimmed by 2 bases and V by 8 bases; bases with no gene match: 14. Germline lookup yields CDR1 SEHNR and CDR2 FQNEAQ (reference sequence). The CDR3 coding sequence is TGTGCCAGCCCCGGACAGGAAGGACTAGCGGGGAACACAGATACGCAGTATTTT. Translated: CASPGQEGLAGNTDTQYF.

This clone was found a few times. The gene calls are TRBV2 and TRBJ2-2; D not resolved. Germline V lookup: CDR1 SNHLY, CDR2 FYNNEI. The CDR3 runs 13 residues. The V gene lost 0 bases and the J gene lost 6 bases, with 5 bases spanning the gap. In nucleotides, the CDR3 is TGTGCCAGCAGTGAAGCGGCGGCCGGGGAGCTGTTTTTT. This gives the protein CASSEAAAGELFF.

The V gene is TRBV28, the J gene TRBJ1-4; D is uncertain. V was shortened by 3 bases and J by 3 bases, with 8 bases between the two germline ends. The length of the CDR3 is 14 residues. CDR1 MDHEN and CDR2 SYDVKM come from the germline V gene. CDR3 sequence: CASSFPWSNEKLFF. The CDR3 DNA reads as TGTGCCAGCAGTTTCCCCTGGTCTAATGAAAAACTGTTTTTT.

This chain joins TRBV7-9 and TRBJ2-5; TRBD2 matches 10 bases. V shed 5 bases, J shed 1 base, and the junction held 4 bases outside the gene matches. There are 15 residues in the CDR3. CDR1 and CDR2 (germline): SEHNR, FQNEAQ (reference sequence). Here the CDR3 DNA reads TGTGCCAGCAGCCCTAGCGGGGGACCCCAAGAGACCCAGTACTTC. Its translation: CASSPSGGPQETQYF.

Turning to this clone: Different DNA sequences within this sample yield the same CDR3. The chain employs TRBV19 and TRBJ2-7; 9 nucleotides line up with TRBD1. J was trimmed by 2 bases and V by 5 bases; bases with no gene match: 1. Germline lookup yields CDR1 LNHDA and CDR2 SQIVND (reference sequence). The CDR3 is 13 residues long. The CDR3 DNA follows: TGTGCCAGTAGTGACAGGGGGGCCTACGAGCAGTACTTC. Its translation is CASSDRGAYEQYF.

This chain joins TRBV2 and TRBJ2-5; D is possibly TRBD1 (6 bases). This CDR3 region has 15 residues. V was clipped by 4 bases and J by 5 bases, with 17 bases between them. Per germline, CDR1 SNHLY and CDR2 FYNNEI. The CDR3 sequence is CASSVFNGGRETQYF. CDR3 bases: TGTGCCAGCAGTGTCTTCAATGGGGGCCGGGAGACCCAGTACTTC.

With respect to this clone: Other DNA sequences from this sample encode an identical CDR3 as well. V usage is TRBV9 and J usage is TRBJ2-7, with D perhaps matching TRBD1 (6 bases). V shed 0 bases and J shed 0 bases, with 7 bases lying between them. CDR3 length equals 14 residues. Germline values: CDR1 SGDLS, CDR2 YYNGEE. CDR3 region: CASSVGTVSYEQYF. CDR3 sequence (DNA): TGTGCCAGCAGCGTAGGGACAGTCTCCTACGAGCAGTACTTC.

The chain joins TRBV5-5 to TRBJ2-7, with D tentatively TRBD1 (5 bases). CDR3 length equals 15 residues. V was cut by 1 base and J by 0 bases, with 11 bases left in between. Germline lookup yields CDR1 SGHKS and CDR2 YYEKEE (reference sequence). The CDR3 loop reads CASSLSTVNSYEQYF. For the CDR3, the DNA is TGTGCCAGCAGCTTGTCGACAGTTAACTCCTACGAGCAGTACTTC. Complete variable domain (other parts from reference TRBV5-5 and TRBJ2-7): DAGVTQSPTHLIKTRGQQVTLRCSPISGHKSVSWYQQVLGQGPQFIFQYYEKEERGRGNFPDRFSARQFPNYSSELNVNALLLGDSALYLCASSLSTVNSYEQYFGPGTRLTVT.

The chain has TRBV11-2 and TRBJ2-5, with D possibly TRBD1 on 6 matching bases. Germline lookup yields CDR1 SGHAT and CDR2 FQNNGV. This CDR3 comprises 16 residues. V was trimmed by 6 bases and J by 3 bases, leaving 20 bases between them. The CDR3 reads CASSSRGEGIEETQYF. The CDR3 coding sequence is TGTGCCAGCAGTTCCAGGGGCGAAGGAATCGAAGAGACCCAGTACTTC.

Note on this clone: Other nucleotide sequences from this sample produce the same CDR3. V usage is TRBV27 and J usage is TRBJ2-7; D might be TRBD1 (6 bases). Germline CDR1 reads MNHEY; CDR2 reads SMNVEV (reference sequence). This CDR3 contains 15 residues. V was shortened by 2 bases and J by 0 bases, with 11 bases between the two germline ends. DNA of the CDR3: TGTGCCAGCAGTTTAGCTGGGGGCTCCTCCTACGAGCAGTACTTC. This gives the protein CASSLAGGSSYEQYF.

This clone was detected a few times. The CDR3 reads CATRGNTEAFF. In nucleotides, the CDR3 is TGTGCCACCCGGGGGAACACTGAAGCTTTCTTT. This sequence joins TRBV19 and TRBJ1-1; no clear D. V dropped 10 bases and J dropped 1 base, with 7 bases sitting between them. This CDR3 contains 11 residues. Germline values: CDR1 LNHDA, CDR2 SQIVND (reference sequence).

This clone was detected only once. V is TRBV10-2 and J is TRBJ2-2, with D perhaps matching TRBD1 (6 bases). CDR3 length: 15 amino acids. Per the germline V gene, CDR1 is WSHSY and CDR2 is SAAADI. V was clipped by 4 bases and J by 2 bases, with 11 bases between them. As DNA, the CDR3 is TGCGCCAGCAGTGGACAGGAATTTAACACCGGGGAGCTGTTTTTT. It yields the protein CASSGQEFNTGELFF.

The J gene is TRBJ2-1, the V gene TRBV4-1; D not resolved. CDR1 is MGHRA and CDR2 is YSYEKL in the germline V gene. V was cut by 0 bases and J by 3 bases, with 9 bases left in between. The CDR3 spans 15 residues. CDR3 in DNA: TGCGCCAGCAGCCAAGACCAGTTTTTCTACAATGAGCAGTTCTTC. It codes for CASSQDQFFYNEQFF.

The J gene is TRBJ2-7, the V gene TRBV7-9, with 11 bases that match TRBD2. Germline V gene data show CDR1 as SEHNR and CDR2 as FQNEAQ (reference sequence). The CDR3 is 14 residues long. V shed 5 bases and J 5 bases; nucleotides not matched to a gene: 5. CDR3 loop: CASSISGRAHEQYF. The CDR3 DNA is TGTGCCAGCAGCATTAGCGGGAGGGCCCACGAGCAGTACTTC. The full variable domain, completed using reference TRBV7-9 and TRBJ2-7, is DTGVSQNPRHKITKRGQNVTFRCDPISEHNRLYWYRQTLGQGPEFLTYFQNEAQLEKSRLLSDRFSAERPKGSFSTLEIQRTEQGDSAMYLCASSISGRAHEQYFGPGTRLTVT.

The chain couples TRBV7-8 to TRBJ2-7, with a tentative D call TRBD2 (6 bases). The germline CDR1 and CDR2 sequences are SGHVS and FQNEAQ. This CDR3 has 19 amino acids. V gave up 0 bases and J gave up 0 bases, with 21 bases separating them. The CDR3 protein is CASSLALVGVGGVSYEQYF. Here the CDR3 DNA reads TGTGCCAGCAGCTTAGCGTTGGTCGGAGTAGGCGGGGTCTCCTACGAGCAGTACTTC.

This clone was seen only once. The chain employs TRBV25-1 and TRBJ2-1, with 9 bases that match TRBD1. This CDR3 contains 17 residues. V lost 4 bases and J lost 4; bases outside the gene matches: 11. Germline-derived CDR1 and CDR2 are MGHDK and SYGVNS. CDR3 protein: CASSARTGDGGYNEQFF. The CDR3 DNA sequence: TGTGCCAGCAGTGCTCGGACAGGGGACGGAGGGTACAATGAGCAGTTCTTC.

The sample holds one count of this clone. This chain connects TRBV29-1 to TRBJ2-1; unclear D gene. Germline loops: CDR1 SQVTM, CDR2 ANQGSEA. Deletions cut 6 bases from V and 3 bases from J, with 21 bases between. This CDR3 is 16 amino acids long. The CDR3 DNA is TGCAGCGTGGCCGGGTCCCGAGGCCGATTCTACAATGAGCAGTTCTTC. This gives the protein CSVAGSRGRFYNEQFF.

Of note for this clone: At the DNA level, this CDR3 is encoded by other sequences in the same sample as well. V and J are TRBV11-2 and TRBJ2-3; 7 bases are shared with TRBD2. CDR1 and CDR2 (germline): SGHAT, FQNNGV. V lost 1 base and J lost 0; bases outside the gene matches: 4. The CDR3 totals 16 residues. CDR3 sequence (DNA): TGTGCCAGCAGCTTAGGGGCTAGCGGAAGCACAGATACGCAGTATTTT. This codes for CASSLGASGSTDTQYF.

This sequence joins TRBV6-4 and TRBJ1-2; TRBD1 matches 7 bases. V lost 2 bases to trimming and J lost 6 bases; unmatched junction nucleotides: 9. CDR3 length: 15 amino acids. In germline, CDR1 is MRHNA, CDR2 SNTAGT. The CDR3 protein is CASSDTPTGVDGYTF. The CDR3 nucleotides read TGTGCCAGCAGTGACACCCCTACAGGGGTGGATGGCTACACCTTC.

As to this clone: The sample carries other DNA sequences with the same CDR3. The rearrangement links TRBV5-4 to TRBJ2-7; D ambiguous. V was clipped by 0 bases and J by 1 base, with 5 bases between them. Looked up from germline, CDR1 is SGHNT and CDR2 is YYREEE (reference sequence). This CDR3 comprises 13 residues. In DNA, the CDR3 is TGTGCCAGCAGCTTGGGGAGTTCCTACGAGCAGTACTTC. Translated: CASSLGSSYEQYF.

The chain links TRBV15 to TRBJ1-1; tentatively, D is TRBD1 (5 bases). CDR1 is LNHNV, CDR2 YYDKDF, per germline (reference sequence). Trimming pared 0 bases from V and 6 bases from J, leaving 11 bases between. The CDR3 length is 14 residues. CDR3 loop: CATSRDEGSPEAFF. In nucleotides, the CDR3 is TGTGCCACCAGCAGAGATGAGGGGTCCCCTGAAGCTTTCTTT. Complete variable domain (other parts from reference TRBV15 and TRBJ1-1): DAMVIQNPRYQVTQFGKPVTLSCSQTLNHNVMYWYQQKSSQAPKLLFHYYDKDFNNEADTPDNFQSRRPNTSFCFLDIRSPGLGDTAMYLCATSRDEGSPEAFFGQGTRLTVV.

Here the CDR3 DNA reads TGTGCCAGCAGCGTAGTACTCTGGGGGTCTGGGGCCAACGTCCTGACTTTC. Translated: CASSVVLWGSGANVLTF. The chain joins TRBV9 to TRBJ2-6; D may be TRBD1 or TRBD2 (5 bases each). Germline V gene sequence: CDR1 SGDLS, CDR2 YYNGEE. V gave up 0 bases and J gave up 1 base, with 11 bases separating them. This CDR3 has 17 amino acids.

CDR3 region: CASSLISGPNEQFF. CDR3 bases: TGTGCCAGCAGTTTAATTAGCGGGCCGAATGAGCAGTTCTTC. The chain carries TRBV27 and TRBJ2-1, with 7 positions matching TRBD2. This CDR3 has 14 amino acids. V gave up 2 bases and J gave up 7 bases; unmatched junction bases: 5. In germline, CDR1 is MNHEY, CDR2 SMNVEV (reference sequence).

This rearrangement joins TRBV6-4 to TRBJ1-2; D gene unclear. Trimming stripped 0 bases from V and 8 bases from J, with 13 bases between. CDR1 is MRHNA, CDR2 SNTAGT, per germline. The CDR3 is 14 amino acids. CDR3 DNA sequence: TGTGCCAGCAGTGACTCCGACTCTCTTGGCGGCTACACCTTC. Protein sequence: CASSDSDSLGGYTF.

The chain is built from TRBV9 and TRBJ2-6; D gene ambiguous. CDR3 length equals 15 residues. V was pared by 4 bases and J by 0 bases, with 8 bases between. Germline CDR1 is SGDLS and CDR2 is YYNGEE. The CDR3, as DNA: TGTGCCAGCAGCTTGGCGCTCTCTGGGGCCAACGTCCTGACTTTC. Translated: CASSLALSGANVLTF.

This chain uses TRBV5-8 with TRBJ1-1; D may be TRBD1 (5 bases). Germline CDR1 is SGHTS and CDR2 is YDEGEE. V was pared by 7 bases and J by 5 bases, with 15 bases between. The CDR3 extends over 13 amino acids. CDR3 DNA sequence: TGTGCCAGCGGGGACGGGGGGAGAACTGAAGCTTTCTTT. Its translation is CASGDGGRTEAFF. Full variable domain (rest looked up from reference TRBV5-8 and TRBJ1-1): EAGVTQSPTHLIKTRGQQATLRCSPISGHTSVYWYQQALGLGLQFLLWYDEGEERNRGNFPPRFSGRQFPNYSSELNVNALELEDSALYLCASGDGGRTEAFFGQGTRLTVV.

The chain couples TRBV27 to TRBJ2-3; D gene unclear. The V end lost 5 bases, the J end lost 2 bases, and 14 bases lay between the germline ends. Germline CDR1 MNHEY, CDR2 SMNVEV (reference sequence). This CDR3 has 15 residues. The CDR3 region is CASSLTRPSTDTQYF. In DNA form, the CDR3 reads TGTGCCAGCAGTCTTACAAGGCCCTCCACAGATACGCAGTATTTT.

V usage is TRBV30 and J usage is TRBJ1-6; 7 positions match TRBD1. CDR3 length equals 16 residues. From germline, CDR1 is GTSNPN and CDR2 SVGIG (reference sequence). The V gene end was trimmed by 3 bases and the J gene end by 3 bases; junction bases not matched to a gene: 8. The CDR3 DNA follows: TGTGCCTGGAGCCGCGACAGGGACCTCTATAATTCACCCCTCCACTTT. Its translation: CAWSRDRDLYNSPLHF.

This chain uses TRBV2 with TRBJ2-7, with 11 bases lining up with TRBD2. The V gene's germline CDR1 is SNHLY and CDR2 FYNNEI. This CDR3 comprises 15 residues. J was trimmed by 0 bases and V by 7 bases; bases with no gene match: 5. CDR3 in DNA: TGTGCCAGCATTAGACTAGCGGGGACCTCCTACGAGCAGTACTTC. It translates to CASIRLAGTSYEQYF. The full variable domain, rest sourced from reference TRBV2 and TRBJ2-7, is EPEVTQTPSHQVTQMGQEVILRCVPISNHLYFYWYRQILGQKVEFLVSFYNNEISEKSEIFDDQFSVERPDGSNFTLKIRSTKLEDSAMYFCASIRLAGTSYEQYFGPGTRLTVT.

The chain couples TRBV28 to TRBJ2-7; a possible D gene is TRBD1 (6 bases). CDR3 length equals 14 residues. The germline V gene encodes CDR1 MDHEN and CDR2 SYDVKM. V dropped 4 bases and J dropped 5 bases, with 15 bases sitting between them. The CDR3 DNA follows: TGTGCCAGCAGTTCCCTTCCCAGGGGCCACGAGCAGTACTTC. Translation: CASSSLPRGHEQYF. Complete variable domain (other parts from reference TRBV28 and TRBJ2-7): DVKVTQSSRYLVKRTGEKVFLECVQDMDHENMFWYRQDPGLGLRLIYFSYDVKMKEKGDIPEGYSVSREKKERFSLILESASTNQTSMYLCASSSLPRGHEQYFGPGTRLTVT.

V gene TRBV13 combines with J gene TRBJ2-1; 11 positions match TRBD1. Trimming cost V 0 bases and J 8 bases; bases outside gene matches: 3. CDR3 size: 15 residues. Germline values: CDR1 PRHDT, CDR2 FYEKMQ (reference sequence). The CDR3 sequence is CASSLGGQGAYEQFF. CDR3 coding DNA: TGTGCCAGCAGCTTAGGCGGACAGGGGGCTTATGAGCAGTTCTTC.